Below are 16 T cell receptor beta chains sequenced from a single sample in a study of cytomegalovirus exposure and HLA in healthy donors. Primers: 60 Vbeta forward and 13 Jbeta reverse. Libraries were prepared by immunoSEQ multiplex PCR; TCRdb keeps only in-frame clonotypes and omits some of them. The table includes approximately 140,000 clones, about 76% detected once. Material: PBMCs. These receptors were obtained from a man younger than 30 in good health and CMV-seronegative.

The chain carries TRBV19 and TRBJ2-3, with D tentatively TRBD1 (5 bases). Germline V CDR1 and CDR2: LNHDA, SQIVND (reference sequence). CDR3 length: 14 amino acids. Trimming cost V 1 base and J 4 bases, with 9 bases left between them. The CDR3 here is CASSIGTPPDTQYF. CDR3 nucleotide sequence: TGTGCCAGTAGTATAGGGACACCCCCAGATACGCAGTATTTT.

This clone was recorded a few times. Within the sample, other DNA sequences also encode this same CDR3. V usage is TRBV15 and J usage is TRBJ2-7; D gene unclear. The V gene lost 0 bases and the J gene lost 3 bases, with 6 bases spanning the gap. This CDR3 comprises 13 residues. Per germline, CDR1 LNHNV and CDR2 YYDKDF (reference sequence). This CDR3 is CATSRDSFYEQYF. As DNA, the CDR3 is TGTGCCACCAGCAGAGATAGCTTCTACGAGCAGTACTTC.

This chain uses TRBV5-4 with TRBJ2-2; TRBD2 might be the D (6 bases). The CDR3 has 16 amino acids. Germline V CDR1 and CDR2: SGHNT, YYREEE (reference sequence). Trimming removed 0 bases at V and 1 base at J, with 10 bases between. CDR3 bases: TGTGCCAGCAGCTTGGGACTGCGGGGGAACACCGGGGAGCTGTTTTTT. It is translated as CASSLGLRGNTGELFF.

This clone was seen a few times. DNA for the CDR3: TGTGCCAGCAGCTCGACAGGGGACAATCAGCCCCAGCATTTT. Translating it yields CASSSTGDNQPQHF. The chain links TRBV6-1 to TRBJ1-5; 8 bases match TRBD1. The CDR3 is 14 amino acids. Per the germline V gene, CDR1 is MNHNS and CDR2 is SASEGT. Trimming cost V 6 bases and J 3 bases; bases outside gene matches: 4.

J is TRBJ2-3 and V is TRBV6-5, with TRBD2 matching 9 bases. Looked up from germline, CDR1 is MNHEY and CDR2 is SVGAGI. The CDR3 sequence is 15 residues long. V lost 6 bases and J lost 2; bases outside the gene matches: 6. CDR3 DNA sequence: TGTGCCAGCAGGACACAGCGGGAGGCCACAGATACGCAGTATTTT. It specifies CASRTQREATDTQYF.

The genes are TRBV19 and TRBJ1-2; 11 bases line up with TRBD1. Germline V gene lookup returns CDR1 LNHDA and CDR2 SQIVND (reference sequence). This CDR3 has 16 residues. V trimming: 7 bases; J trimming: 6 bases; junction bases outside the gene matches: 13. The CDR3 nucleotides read TGTGCCAGTACCTTGGCCTCGGACAGGGGGCGAGATGGCTACACCTTC. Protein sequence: CASTLASDRGRDGYTF.

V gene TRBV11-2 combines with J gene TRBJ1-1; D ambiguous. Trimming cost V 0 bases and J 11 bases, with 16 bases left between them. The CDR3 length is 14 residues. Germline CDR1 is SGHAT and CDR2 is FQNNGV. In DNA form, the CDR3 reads TGTGCCAGCAGCTTAGAGTGGACGGGGTTAGGGGCTTTCTTT. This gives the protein CASSLEWTGLGAFF.

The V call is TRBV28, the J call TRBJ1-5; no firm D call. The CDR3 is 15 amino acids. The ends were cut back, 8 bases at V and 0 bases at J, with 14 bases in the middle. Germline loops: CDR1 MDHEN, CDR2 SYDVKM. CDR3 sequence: CASGWSSYSNQPQHF. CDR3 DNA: TGTGCCAGCGGTTGGAGCAGCTATAGCAATCAGCCCCAGCATTTT.

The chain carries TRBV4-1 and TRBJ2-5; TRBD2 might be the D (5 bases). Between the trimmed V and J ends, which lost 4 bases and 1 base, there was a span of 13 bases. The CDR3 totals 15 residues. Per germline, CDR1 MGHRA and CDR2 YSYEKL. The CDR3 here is CASSPRVRGQETQYF. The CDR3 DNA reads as TGCGCCAGCAGCCCCCGGGTTCGGGGCCAAGAGACCCAGTACTTC.

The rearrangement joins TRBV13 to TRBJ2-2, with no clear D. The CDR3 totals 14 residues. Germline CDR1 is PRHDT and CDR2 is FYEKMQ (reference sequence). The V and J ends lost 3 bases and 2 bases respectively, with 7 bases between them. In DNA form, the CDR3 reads TGTGCCAGCAGCTTTAACATAAACACCGGGGAGCTGTTTTTT. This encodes CASSFNINTGELFF.

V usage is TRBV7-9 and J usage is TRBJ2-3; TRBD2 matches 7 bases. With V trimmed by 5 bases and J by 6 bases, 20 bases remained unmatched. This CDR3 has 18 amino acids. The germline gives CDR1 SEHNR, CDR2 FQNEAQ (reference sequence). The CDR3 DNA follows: TGTGCCAGCAGCCAAATCCTCCGACGGGGGGACCACATGGATACGCAGTATTTT. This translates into CASSQILRRGDHMDTQYF.

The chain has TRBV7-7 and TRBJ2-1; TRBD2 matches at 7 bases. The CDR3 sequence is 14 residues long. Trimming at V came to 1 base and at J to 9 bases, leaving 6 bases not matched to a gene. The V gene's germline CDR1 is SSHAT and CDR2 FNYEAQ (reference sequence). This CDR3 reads CASSLDPAGAEQFF. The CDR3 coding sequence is TGTGCCAGCAGCTTAGATCCGGCGGGAGCTGAGCAGTTCTTC.

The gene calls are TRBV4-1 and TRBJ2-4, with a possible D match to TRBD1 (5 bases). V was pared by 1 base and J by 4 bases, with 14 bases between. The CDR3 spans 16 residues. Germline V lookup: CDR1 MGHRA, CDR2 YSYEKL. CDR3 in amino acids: CASSQGLGAAKNIQYF. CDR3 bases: TGCGCCAGCAGCCAAGGCCTAGGGGCAGCGAAAAACATTCAGTACTTC.

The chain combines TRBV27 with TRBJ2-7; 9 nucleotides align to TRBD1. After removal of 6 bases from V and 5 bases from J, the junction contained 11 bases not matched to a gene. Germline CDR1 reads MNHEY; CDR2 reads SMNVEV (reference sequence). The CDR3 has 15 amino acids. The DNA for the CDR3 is TGTGCCAGCAGAGCCCCCGGGACAGGGAGCAACGAGCAGTACTTC. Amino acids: CASRAPGTGSNEQYF.

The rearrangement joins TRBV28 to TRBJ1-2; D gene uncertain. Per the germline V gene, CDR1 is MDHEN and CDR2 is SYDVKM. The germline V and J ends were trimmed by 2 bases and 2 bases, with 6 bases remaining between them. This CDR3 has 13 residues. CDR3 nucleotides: TGTGCCAGCAGTTTACCGGGGAACTATGGCTACACCTTC. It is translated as CASSLPGNYGYTF.

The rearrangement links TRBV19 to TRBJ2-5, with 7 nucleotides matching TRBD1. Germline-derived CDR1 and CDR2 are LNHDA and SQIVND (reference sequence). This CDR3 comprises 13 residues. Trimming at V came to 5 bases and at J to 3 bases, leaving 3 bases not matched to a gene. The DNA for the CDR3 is TGTGCCAGTAGTTCCACAGGGGAAGAGACCCAGTACTTC. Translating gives CASSSTGEETQYF.